This note documents a single T cell receptor (beta chain) sequence. Template material for amplifying TCR beta CDR3 regions consisted of RNA transcripts. With the HTBI primer set, the TCR CDR3 went through a first round of RT-PCR. Each CDR3 protein gets one entry after TCRdb re-called the multiplex PCR reads with MiXCR. The sample consists of around 350,000 distinct CDR3 sequences, about 19% of them appearing once. This entry belongs to a study of T cells in Graves' hyperthyroidism and ophthalmopathy. Hyperthyroidism, newly diagnosed and lasting under 2 months, affected patients aged 18 to 65. Sequenced material: blood. This receptor was obtained from a woman aged 18-35 years with Graves' hyperthyroidism.

The CDR3 coding sequence is TGTGCCAGCAGTTCACCCATGACTAGCGGGGGAAACGAGCAGTACTTC. As protein: CASSSPMTSGGNEQYF. The chain joins TRBV27 to TRBJ2-7; 12 nucleotides align to TRBD2. Trimming at V came to 4 bases and at J to 5 bases, leaving 9 bases not matched to a gene. The germline CDR1 and CDR2 sequences are MNHEY and SMNVEV (reference sequence). This CDR3 region has 16 residues.